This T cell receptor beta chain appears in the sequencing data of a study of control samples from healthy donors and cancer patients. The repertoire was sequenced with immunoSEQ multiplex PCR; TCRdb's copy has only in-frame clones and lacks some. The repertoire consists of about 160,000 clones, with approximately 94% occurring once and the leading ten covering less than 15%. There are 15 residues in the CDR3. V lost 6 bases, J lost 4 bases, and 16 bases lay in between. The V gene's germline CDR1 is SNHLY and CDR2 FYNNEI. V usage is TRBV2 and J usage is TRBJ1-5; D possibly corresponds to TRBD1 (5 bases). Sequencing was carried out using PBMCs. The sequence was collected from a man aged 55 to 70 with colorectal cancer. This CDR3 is CASSPGDSQNQPQHF. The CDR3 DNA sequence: TGTGCCAGCAGCCCTGGGGACTCCCAAAATCAGCCCCAGCATTTT.